This record concerns one T cell receptor beta chain sequence. This sample stems from a study of cytomegalovirus exposure and HLA in healthy donors. Per germline, CDR1 KGHSH and CDR2 LQKENI. The CDR3 extends over 15 amino acids. Losses at the gene ends were 3 bases for V and 5 bases for J; bases not matched to a gene: 10. Among the donors, all were healthy bone marrow donors. PCR was performed using 60 Vbeta and 13 Jbeta primers. This table comes from immunoSEQ multiplex PCR, and its TCRdb copy is limited to in-frame clones, with some not included. The sample has about 210,000 clones; approximately 83% are singletons.

Sequencing used PBMCs. The genes are TRBV18 and TRBJ2-7, with TRBD1 matching 7 bases. The receptor comes from a woman aged 45-65 years in good health and CMV-seropositive. DNA for the CDR3: TGTGCCAGCTCACCTGAAAGGGGGCAGTGGCACGAGCAGTACTTC. Amino acid sequence: CASSPERGQWHEQYF.